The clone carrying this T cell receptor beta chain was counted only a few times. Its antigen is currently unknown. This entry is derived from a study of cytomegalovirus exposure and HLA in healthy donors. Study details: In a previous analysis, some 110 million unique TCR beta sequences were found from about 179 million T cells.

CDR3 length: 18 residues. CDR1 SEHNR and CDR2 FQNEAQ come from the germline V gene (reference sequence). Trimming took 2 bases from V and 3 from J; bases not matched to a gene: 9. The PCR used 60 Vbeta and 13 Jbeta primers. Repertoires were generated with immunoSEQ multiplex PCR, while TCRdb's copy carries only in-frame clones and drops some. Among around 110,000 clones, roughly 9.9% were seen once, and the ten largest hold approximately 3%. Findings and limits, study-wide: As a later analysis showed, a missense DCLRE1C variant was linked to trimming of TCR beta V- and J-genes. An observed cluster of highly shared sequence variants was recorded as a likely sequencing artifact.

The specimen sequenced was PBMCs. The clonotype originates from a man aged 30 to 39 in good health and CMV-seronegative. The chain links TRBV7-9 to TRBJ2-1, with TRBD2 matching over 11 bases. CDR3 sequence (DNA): TGTGCCAGCAGCTTACCTGGGACTAGCGGCCCCAACTACAATGAGCAGTTCTTC. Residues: CASSLPGTSGPNYNEQFF.